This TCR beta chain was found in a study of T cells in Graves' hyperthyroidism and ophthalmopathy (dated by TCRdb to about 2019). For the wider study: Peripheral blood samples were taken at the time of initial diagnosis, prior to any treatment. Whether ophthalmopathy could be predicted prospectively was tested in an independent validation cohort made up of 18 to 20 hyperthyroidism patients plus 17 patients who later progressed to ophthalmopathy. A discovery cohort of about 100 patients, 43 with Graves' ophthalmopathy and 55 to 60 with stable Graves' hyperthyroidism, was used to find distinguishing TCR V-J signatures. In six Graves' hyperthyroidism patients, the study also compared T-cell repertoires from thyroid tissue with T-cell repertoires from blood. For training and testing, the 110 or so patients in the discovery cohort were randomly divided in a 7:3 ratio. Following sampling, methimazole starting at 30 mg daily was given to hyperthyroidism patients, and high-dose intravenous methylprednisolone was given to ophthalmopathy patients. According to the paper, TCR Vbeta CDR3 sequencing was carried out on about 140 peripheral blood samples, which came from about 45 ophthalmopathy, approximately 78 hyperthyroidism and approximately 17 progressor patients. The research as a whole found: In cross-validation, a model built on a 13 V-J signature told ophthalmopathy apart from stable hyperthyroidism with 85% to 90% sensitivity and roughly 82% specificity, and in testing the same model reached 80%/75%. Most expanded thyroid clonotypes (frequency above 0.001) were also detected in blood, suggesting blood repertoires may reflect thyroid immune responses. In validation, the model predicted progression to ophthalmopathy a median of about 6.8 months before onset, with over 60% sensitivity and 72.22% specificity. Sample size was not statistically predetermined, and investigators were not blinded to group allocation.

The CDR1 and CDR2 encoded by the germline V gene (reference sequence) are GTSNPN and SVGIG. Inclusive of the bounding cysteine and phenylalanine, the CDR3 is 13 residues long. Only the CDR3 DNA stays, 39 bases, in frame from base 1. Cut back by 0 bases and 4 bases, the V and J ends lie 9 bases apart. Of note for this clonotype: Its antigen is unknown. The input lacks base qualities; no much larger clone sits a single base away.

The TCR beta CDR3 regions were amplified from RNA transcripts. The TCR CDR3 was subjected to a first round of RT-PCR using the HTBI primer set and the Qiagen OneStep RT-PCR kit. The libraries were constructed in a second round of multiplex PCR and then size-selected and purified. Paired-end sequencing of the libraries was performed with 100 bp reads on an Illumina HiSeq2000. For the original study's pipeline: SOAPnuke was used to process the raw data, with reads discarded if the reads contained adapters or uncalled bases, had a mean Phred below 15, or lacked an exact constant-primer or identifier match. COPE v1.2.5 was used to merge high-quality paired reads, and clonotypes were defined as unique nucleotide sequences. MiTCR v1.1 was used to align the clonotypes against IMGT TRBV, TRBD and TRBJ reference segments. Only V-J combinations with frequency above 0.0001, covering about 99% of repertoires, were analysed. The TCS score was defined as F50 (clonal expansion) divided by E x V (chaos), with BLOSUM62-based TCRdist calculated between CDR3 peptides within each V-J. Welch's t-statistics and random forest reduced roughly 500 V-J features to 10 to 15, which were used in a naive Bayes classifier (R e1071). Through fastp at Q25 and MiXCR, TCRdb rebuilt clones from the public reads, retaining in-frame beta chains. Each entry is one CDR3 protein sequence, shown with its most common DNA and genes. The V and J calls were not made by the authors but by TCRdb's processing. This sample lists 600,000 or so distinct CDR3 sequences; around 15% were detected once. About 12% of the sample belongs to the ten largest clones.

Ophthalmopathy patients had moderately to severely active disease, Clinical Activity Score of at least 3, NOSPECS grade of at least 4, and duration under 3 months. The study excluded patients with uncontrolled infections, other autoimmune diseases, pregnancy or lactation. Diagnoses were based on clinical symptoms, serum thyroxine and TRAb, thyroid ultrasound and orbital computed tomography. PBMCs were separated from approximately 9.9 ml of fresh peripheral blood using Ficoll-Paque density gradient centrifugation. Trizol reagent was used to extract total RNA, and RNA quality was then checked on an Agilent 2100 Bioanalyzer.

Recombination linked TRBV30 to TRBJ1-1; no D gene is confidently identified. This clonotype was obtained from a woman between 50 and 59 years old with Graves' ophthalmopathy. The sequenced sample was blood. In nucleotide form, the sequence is TGTGCCTGGAGTGTACAACGGCTCACTGAAGCTTTCTTT. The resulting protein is CAWSVQRLTEAFF.